This entry lists 30 T cell receptor beta chains sequenced from one sample in a study of T cell repertoires in cytomegalovirus infection. TCRdb ran MiXCR on the reads and lists one entry per CDR3 protein. The sample shows under 200,000 distinct CDR3 sequences, roughly 21% of them seen only once. Their antigens remain unidentified. The source was CD8+ T cells from cultured PBMCs, collected from culture after CMV antigen stimulation. These receptors all stem from a human donor in good health (CMV status not recorded). Some clones in this sample may be carry-over from other donors' samples.

This clonotype turned up a few times. The V gene is TRBV7-8, the J gene TRBJ2-3; 8 bases align to TRBD2. V trimming: 5 bases; J trimming: 3 bases; junction bases outside the gene matches: 4. Germline V gene lookup returns CDR1 SGHVS and CDR2 FQNEAQ. This CDR3 region has 14 residues. CDR3 loop: CASSTGGVTDTQYF. The DNA for the CDR3 is TGTGCCAGCAGCACGGGAGGGGTAACAGATACGCAGTATTTT. Based on the CDR3 plus reference TRBV7-8 and TRBJ2-3, the full variable domain is GAGVSQSPRYKVAKRGQDVALRCDPISGHVSLFWYQQALGQGPEFLTYFQNEAQLDKSGLPSDRFFAERPEGSVSTLKIQRTQQEDSAVYLCASSTGGVTDTQYFGPGTRLTVL.

This clonotype was observed a handful of times. The rearrangement joins TRBV27 to TRBJ1-2; 9 bases align to TRBD1. The CDR3 is 16 residues long. V lost 4 bases, J lost 6 bases, and 12 bases stayed unmatched. Germline loops: CDR1 MNHEY, CDR2 SMNVEV (reference sequence). The CDR3 is CASSSPGQGLVDGYTF. In nucleotides, the CDR3 is TGTGCCAGCAGTTCCCCGGGACAGGGCTTGGTAGATGGCTACACCTTC.

This clonotype was seen more than once but under ten times. CDR3 DNA sequence: TGCGCCAGCAGCCAAGAGATAGGGGTGGTTCAGCAGTTCTTC. Residues: CASSQEIGVVQQFF. This sequence joins TRBV4-3 and TRBJ2-1, with a possible D match to TRBD1 (5 bases). V was shortened by 0 bases and J by 11 bases, with 14 bases between the two germline ends. This CDR3 comprises 14 residues. Looked up from germline, CDR1 is LGHNA and CDR2 is YSLEER.

This chain uses TRBV15 with TRBJ2-3, with 9 bases fitting TRBD2. This CDR3 region has 15 residues. The V gene end was trimmed by 8 bases and the J gene end by 2 bases; junction bases not matched to a gene: 8. Per the germline V gene, CDR1 is LNHNV and CDR2 is YYDKDF (reference sequence). For the CDR3, the DNA is TGTGCCACCGACGGGCGGGGGGGCAACACAGATACGCAGTATTTT. As protein: CATDGRGGNTDTQYF.

The chain employs TRBV7-6 and TRBJ1-2, with unresolved D. CDR3 size: 13 residues. Germline CDR1 SGHVS, CDR2 FNYEAQ. V was clipped by 2 bases and J by 3 bases, with 7 bases between them. Here the CDR3 reads CASSLQPYYGYTF. CDR3 bases: TGTGCCAGCAGCTTACAGCCGTACTATGGCTACACCTTC.

This clonotype was seen only a few times. The chain links TRBV4-1 to TRBJ2-3, with a tentative D call TRBD2 (6 bases). This CDR3 has 18 amino acids. Germline assignment: CDR1 MGHRA and CDR2 YSYEKL. Trimming took off 3 bases at V and 0 bases at J, with 19 bases between the two ends. In DNA, the CDR3 is TGCGCCAGCAGCCAGGCCCCCGGGCTAGCGTTAAGCACAGATACGCAGTATTTT. Its protein product is CASSQAPGLALSTDTQYF.

The chain couples TRBV7-9 to TRBJ2-5, with D uncertain. V gave up 0 bases and J gave up 1 base, with 18 bases separating them. The length of the CDR3 is 18 residues. Germline CDR1 reads SEHNR; CDR2 reads FQNEAQ (reference sequence). CDR3 in DNA: TGTGCCAGCAGCTTAGCTCCCGTCTCACAGAACCTCCAAGAGACCCAGTACTTC. It yields the protein CASSLAPVSQNLQETQYF.

This clonotype was detected a few times. The chain is built from TRBV27 and TRBJ2-3; 9 bases are shared with TRBD1. Trimming at V came to 5 bases and at J to 3 bases, leaving 9 bases not matched to a gene. The germline CDR1 and CDR2 sequences are MNHEY and SMNVEV (reference sequence). The CDR3 runs to 16 residues. This CDR3 is CASSTNRDRATDTQYF. CDR3 in DNA: TGTGCCAGCAGTACTAACCGGGACAGGGCGACAGATACGCAGTATTTT.

This clonotype was counted between two and nine times. The CDR3 protein is CASSGDRDIINEQFF. CDR3 sequence (DNA): TGTGCCAGCAGTGGGGACCGGGACATTATCAATGAGCAGTTCTTC. This rearrangement joins TRBV28 to TRBJ2-1, with a tentative D call TRBD1 (6 bases). CDR1 is MDHEN, CDR2 SYDVKM, per germline. V was trimmed by 5 bases and J by 6 bases, leaving 17 bases between them. This CDR3 has 15 amino acids.

In this sample, this clonotype turned up once. V usage is TRBV29-1 and J usage is TRBJ1-3; D ambiguous. CDR1 is SQVTM and CDR2 is ANQGSEA in the germline V gene. V lost 0 bases and J 8 bases, leaving 11 bases between the germline ends. There are 13 residues in the CDR3. This chain's CDR3 is CSVEESHGDTIYF. CDR3 coding DNA: TGCAGCGTTGAAGAATCACACGGGGACACCATATATTTT. Supplemented by reference TRBV29-1 and TRBJ1-3, the full variable domain reads SAVISQKPSRDICQRGTSLTIQCQVDSQVTMMFWYRQQPGQSLTLIATANQGSEATYESGFVIDKFPISRPNLTFSTLTVSNMSPEDSSIYLCSVEESHGDTIYFGEGSWLTVV.

This clonotype appeared a few times. The chain recombines TRBV7-6 with TRBJ1-5; the D gene is possibly TRBD1 (5 bases). V was shortened by 3 bases and J by 3 bases, with 15 bases between the two germline ends. Per germline, CDR1 SGHVS and CDR2 FNYEAQ. The CDR3 is made up of 16 amino acids. DNA for the CDR3: TGTGCCAGCAGCTTGGGACCCGCCCAATTCAATCAGCCCCAGCATTTT. It specifies CASSLGPAQFNQPQHF.

As regards this clonotype: It is unclear where the CDR3 begins or ends on the DNA, so no DNA is shown, and the CDR3 is as TCRdb lists it. The chain has TRBV12-3 or TRBV12-4 and TRBJ2-2. The CDR3 spans 12 residues, counting both ends. The CDR3 is CASSSSAGELFF.

This clonotype was counted a few times. V gene TRBV7-2 combines with J gene TRBJ1-3, with a possible D match to TRBD1 (6 bases). Germline V CDR1 and CDR2: SGHTA, FQGNSA. V was pared by 3 bases and J by 10 bases, with 16 bases between. This CDR3 contains 14 residues. The CDR3 loop is CASSFWAAGETIYF. Written as DNA, the CDR3 is TGTGCCAGCAGCTTTTGGGCGGCAGGGGAGACCATATATTTT.

V gene TRBV7-2 combines with J gene TRBJ1-5, with D possibly matching TRBD1 (5 bases). CDR1 SGHTA and CDR2 FQGNSA come from the germline V gene. The V and J ends lost 2 bases and 3 bases respectively, with 11 bases between them. The CDR3 runs 15 residues. This chain's CDR3 is CASSLNRGLNQPQHF. DNA for the CDR3: TGTGCCAGCAGCTTAAACCGGGGACTCAATCAGCCCCAGCATTTT.

The chain has TRBV6-1 and TRBJ2-7; TRBD1 might be the D (5 bases). The CDR3 contains 13 residues. CDR1 and CDR2 (germline): MNHNS, SASEGT. V was trimmed by 3 bases and J by 3 bases, leaving 9 bases between them. The DNA of the CDR3 is TGTGCCAGCAGTGAGGGCAGGGACTACGAGCAGTACTTC. This sequence encodes CASSEGRDYEQYF.

The chain uses TRBV6-2 or TRBV6-3 and TRBJ2-2; 11 positions agree with TRBD2. V lost 7 bases, J lost 2 bases, and 6 bases stayed unmatched. CDR3 length equals 16 residues. Germline V gene sequence: CDR1 MNHEY, CDR2 SVGEGT. The CDR3 bases are TGTGCCAGCACCAGAAGACTAGCGGGAAACACCGGGGAGCTGTTTTTT. Protein: CASTRRLAGNTGELFF.

The chain uses TRBV6-6 and TRBJ1-5; 10 bases line up with TRBD1. This CDR3 region has 13 residues. J lost 5 bases, V lost 8 bases, and 3 bases had no gene match. CDR1 and CDR2 (germline): MNHNY, SVGAGI (reference sequence). The CDR3 protein is CASGTGADQPQHF. The CDR3 region has the DNA TGTGCCAGCGGGACAGGGGCGGATCAGCCCCAGCATTTT.

J is TRBJ2-7 and V is TRBV7-2; D is ambiguous. Germline assignment: CDR1 SGHTA and CDR2 FQGNSA. The CDR3 sequence is 14 residues long. V dropped 1 base and J dropped 9 bases, with 16 bases sitting between them. The CDR3 is CASSLVPGSKGQYF. The DNA of the CDR3 is TGTGCCAGCAGCTTAGTCCCCGGTAGTAAAGGGCAGTACTTC.

The chain is built from TRBV4-3 and TRBJ2-4; D possibly corresponds to TRBD2 (6 bases). V was pared by 5 bases and J by 8 bases, with 13 bases between. Germline CDR1 and CDR2: LGHNA and YSLEER. The CDR3 length is 13 residues. The CDR3 region is CASSFATRDIQYF. CDR3 bases: TGCGCCAGCAGCTTCGCGACTAGGGACATTCAGTACTTC.

This clonotype was recorded a few times. V is TRBV4-3 and J is TRBJ2-1, with D possibly matching TRBD2 (6 bases). V lost 1 base and J lost 4, with 8 bases in between. The germline V gene encodes CDR1 LGHNA and CDR2 YSLEER. This CDR3 region has 14 residues. Here the CDR3 reads CASSQGGTYNEQFF. The CDR3 nucleotides are TGCGCCAGCAGCCAAGGCGGGACTTACAATGAGCAGTTCTTC.

This clonotype was seen only a few times. The V and J genes are TRBV7-6 and TRBJ2-2, with 7 bases lining up with TRBD1. Looked up from germline, CDR1 is SGHVS and CDR2 is FNYEAQ. J was trimmed by 5 bases and V by 3 bases; bases with no gene match: 6. This CDR3 is 15 amino acids long. CDR3: CASSFYSTGTGELFF. CDR3 DNA: TGTGCCAGCAGCTTTTACTCGACAGGGACCGGGGAGCTGTTTTTT. Full variable domain (rest looked up from reference TRBV7-6 and TRBJ2-2): GAGVSQSPRYKVTKRGQDVALRCDPISGHVSLYWYRQALGQGPEFLTYFNYEAQQDKSGLPNDRFSAERPEGSISTLTIQRTEQRDSAMYRCASSFYSTGTGELFFGEGSRLTVL.

This chain uses TRBV27 with TRBJ2-3; TRBD1 agrees at 11 bases. Germline trimming cut 6 bases from V and 5 bases from J; bases unmatched to any gene: 7. Germline-derived CDR1 and CDR2 are MNHEY and SMNVEV (reference sequence). This CDR3 is built from 15 residues. The CDR3 loop reads CASRLRDRGRDTQYF. CDR3 in DNA: TGTGCCAGCAGGCTCCGGGACAGGGGGAGAGATACGCAGTATTTT.

This clonotype was counted between two and nine times. The V gene is TRBV7-9, the J gene TRBJ2-5; 12 nucleotides match TRBD2. The CDR3 runs 15 residues. The trim removed 5 bases at V and 2 bases at J, leaving 3 bases unmatched. Germline lookup yields CDR1 SEHNR and CDR2 FQNEAQ (reference sequence). CDR3 sequence (DNA): TGTGCCAGCAGCCACGGACTAGCGGGGCAAGAGACCCAGTACTTC. Its translation is CASSHGLAGQETQYF. The variable domain in full, with the rest retrieved from reference TRBV7-9 and TRBJ2-5, is DTGVSQNPRHKITKRGQNVTFRCDPISEHNRLYWYRQTLGQGPEFLTYFQNEAQLEKSRLLSDRFSAERPKGSFSTLEIQRTEQGDSAMYLCASSHGLAGQETQYFGPGTRLLVL.

The sample holds a few counts of this clonotype. The rearrangement links TRBV10-3 to TRBJ1-5; TRBD1 matches 7 bases. V lost 4 bases and J lost 4; bases outside the gene matches: 4. Germline lookup yields CDR1 ENHRY and CDR2 SYGVKD. This CDR3 is 14 amino acids long. Here the CDR3 reads CAISGDSRNQPQHF. CDR3 DNA: TGTGCCATCAGTGGGGACAGCCGAAATCAGCCCCAGCATTTT.

This clonotype turned up a few times. The chain combines TRBV5-8 with TRBJ2-1; perhaps D is TRBD1 or TRBD2 (6 bases each). This CDR3 is 14 amino acids long. CDR1 and CDR2 from the germline V gene are SGHTS and YDEGEE. The V gene lost 2 bases and the J gene lost 6 bases, with 12 bases spanning the gap. CDR3 nucleotide sequence: TGTGCCAGCAGCTTAGGAGGGGGAGTCAATGAGCAGTTCTTC. It translates to CASSLGGGVNEQFF.

The chain links TRBV7-8 to TRBJ2-7, with D perhaps being TRBD1 or TRBD2 (6 bases each). The germline V and J ends were trimmed by 1 base and 1 base, with 11 bases remaining between them. This CDR3 is 15 amino acids long. CDR1 and CDR2 (germline): SGHVS, FQNEAQ. DNA for the CDR3: TGTGCCAGCAGCTTAGAGGGGGGACCATCCTACGAGCAGTACTTC. Translating gives CASSLEGGPSYEQYF.

This chain joins TRBV20-1 and TRBJ2-7, with D perhaps matching TRBD1 (6 bases). There are 13 residues in the CDR3. Germline V gives CDR1 DFQATT, CDR2 SNEGSKA (reference sequence). Trimming left V 7 bases short and J 0 bases short, with 13 bases between. The CDR3 coding sequence is TGCAGTGTATCAGGGGAAAACTCCTACGAGCAGTACTTC. This gives the protein CSVSGENSYEQYF.

The rearrangement links TRBV7-8 to TRBJ2-7; no clear D gene. The germline V and J ends were trimmed by 5 bases and 9 bases, with 14 bases remaining between them. CDR3 length: 12 residues. Per the germline V gene, CDR1 is SGHVS and CDR2 is FQNEAQ. The CDR3: CASSLGWLGQYF. CDR3 DNA sequence: TGTGCCAGCAGCCTCGGATGGTTGGGGCAGTACTTC.

The J gene is TRBJ2-7, the V gene TRBV7-2, with D perhaps TRBD2 (6 bases). Germline lookup yields CDR1 SGHTA and CDR2 FQGNSA. The CDR3 contains 14 residues. Trimming pared 1 base from V and 2 bases from J, leaving 9 bases between. In DNA, the CDR3 is TGTGCCAGCAGCTTAGATAGCGGACCCTACGAGCAGTACTTC. It is translated as CASSLDSGPYEQYF. The variable domain in full, completed from reference TRBV7-2 and TRBJ2-7, reads GAGVSQSPSNKVTEKGKDVELRCDPISGHTALYWYRQSLGQGLEFLIYFQGNSAPDKSGLPSDRFSAERTGGSVSTLTIQRTQQEDSAVYLCASSLDSGPYEQYFGPGTRLTVT.

This clonotype was seen a few times. The genes are TRBV27 and TRBJ1-4; D is perhaps TRBD1 (5 bases). The CDR3 has 14 residues. The V gene's germline CDR1 is MNHEY and CDR2 SMNVEV (reference sequence). The V and J ends lost 3 bases and 4 bases respectively, with 9 bases between them. In DNA form, the CDR3 reads TGTGCCAGCAGTTTCCGGGGCGTTAATGAAAAACTGTTTTTT. This gives the protein CASSFRGVNEKLFF.